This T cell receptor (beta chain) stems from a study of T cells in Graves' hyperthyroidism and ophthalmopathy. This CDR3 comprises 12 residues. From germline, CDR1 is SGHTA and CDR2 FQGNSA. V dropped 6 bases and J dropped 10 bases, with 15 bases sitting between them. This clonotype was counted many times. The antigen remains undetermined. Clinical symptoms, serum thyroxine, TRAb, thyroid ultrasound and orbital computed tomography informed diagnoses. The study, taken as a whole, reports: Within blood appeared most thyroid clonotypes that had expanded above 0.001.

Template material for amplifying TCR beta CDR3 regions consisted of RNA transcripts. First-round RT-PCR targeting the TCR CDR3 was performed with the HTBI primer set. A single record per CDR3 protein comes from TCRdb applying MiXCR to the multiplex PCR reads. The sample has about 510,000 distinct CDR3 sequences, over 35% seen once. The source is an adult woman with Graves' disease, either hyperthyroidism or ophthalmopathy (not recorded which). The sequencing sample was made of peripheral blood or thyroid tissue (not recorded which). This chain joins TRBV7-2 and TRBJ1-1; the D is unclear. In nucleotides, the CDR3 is TGTGCCAGCAGTCCGGACCGTATTCGAGCTTTCTTT. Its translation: CASSPDRIRAFF.